This passage covers 28 T cell receptor beta chains from one sample sequenced in a study of early T cells in non-severe SARS-CoV-2 infection. TCRdb re-derived calls from the 5' RACE reads in MiXCR, one entry per CDR3 protein. The data hold around 55,000 distinct CDR3 sequences, with approximately 13% observed a single time. The sample consisted of whole blood. Receptors were obtained from an adult who was a healthcare worker with PCR-confirmed SARS-CoV-2 infection or an uninfected control (not recorded which).

This clonotype was seen only a few times. The gene calls are TRBV6-5 and TRBJ2-1, with D maybe TRBD2 (5 bases). V lost 5 bases to trimming and J lost 8 bases, with 13 bases between them. Germline CDR1 is MNHEY and CDR2 is SVGAGI. CDR3 size: 13 residues. The CDR3 loop is CASSRAWGDEQFF. DNA for the CDR3: TGTGCCAGCAGTCGCGCCTGGGGAGATGAGCAGTTCTTC.

The J gene is TRBJ2-1, the V gene TRBV12-3 or TRBV12-4; maybe TRBD2 (6 bases). This CDR3 spans 15 amino acids. The V and J ends lost 6 bases and 0 bases respectively, with 12 bases between them. This chain's CDR3 is CASSTGLSSYNEQFF. The CDR3 DNA reads TGTGCCAGCAGCACGGGACTTTCCTCCTACAATGAGCAGTTCTTC.

The chain links TRBV5-4 to TRBJ2-3; no clear D. V was clipped by 4 bases and J by 2 bases, with 14 bases between them. CDR1 and CDR2 (germline): SGHNT, YYREEE (reference sequence). The CDR3 totals 15 residues. For the CDR3, the DNA is TGTGCCAGCAGCCTCCAAGACCCAACCACAGATACGCAGTATTTT. This gives the protein CASSLQDPTTDTQYF.

This clonotype was seen ten or more times. This sequence joins TRBV7-9 and TRBJ1-1; 7 bases fit TRBD1. With V trimmed by 6 bases and J by 5 bases, 15 bases remained unmatched. The CDR3 is made up of 16 amino acids. CDR1 and CDR2 (germline): SEHNR, FQNEAQ (reference sequence). CDR3 amino acids: CASSLRQGGPRTEAFF. CDR3 sequence (DNA): TGTGCCAGCAGTTTACGACAGGGAGGCCCTCGGACTGAAGCTTTCTTT. Filled out from reference TRBV7-9 and TRBJ1-1, the complete variable domain reads DTGVSQNPRHKITKRGQNVTFRCDPISEHNRLYWYRQTLGQGPEFLTYFQNEAQLEKSRLLSDRFSAERPKGSFSTLEIQRTEQGDSAMYLCASSLRQGGPRTEAFFGQGTRLTVV.

This clonotype was detected a few times. This sequence joins TRBV4-1 and TRBJ2-3; perhaps TRBD1 as D (6 bases). Deletions cut 0 bases from V and 2 bases from J, with 12 bases between. The CDR3 is made up of 16 amino acids. Germline CDR1 reads MGHRA; CDR2 reads YSYEKL. CDR3 amino acids: CASSQDRDTLTDTQYF. As DNA, the CDR3 is TGCGCCAGCAGCCAAGATCGGGACACTCTCACAGATACGCAGTATTTT.

The chain combines TRBV29-1 with TRBJ2-2; D gene uncertain. The length of the CDR3 is 12 residues. Germline V gene lookup returns CDR1 SQVTM and CDR2 ANQGSEA. V lost 0 bases to trimming and J lost 4 bases, with 3 bases between them. The CDR3 sequence is CSVEDVTGELFF. The CDR3 DNA follows: TGCAGCGTTGAAGATGTCACCGGGGAGCTGTTTTTT.

This clonotype has just a few counts. The J gene is TRBJ2-2, the V gene TRBV7-8; D uncertain. From germline, CDR1 is SGHVS and CDR2 FQNEAQ. Trimming removed 10 bases from V and 4 bases from J, with 13 bases in between. This CDR3 region has 13 residues. CDR3 in amino acids: CATWPRATGELFF. The CDR3 bases are TGTGCCACCTGGCCCCGGGCCACCGGGGAGCTGTTTTTT.

This clonotype was counted many times. The V call is TRBV28, the J call TRBJ2-5; D is perhaps TRBD1 (7 bases). V shed 7 bases and J shed 6 bases, with 21 bases lying between them. Germline CDR1 MDHEN, CDR2 SYDVKM. This CDR3 region has 15 residues. The CDR3 nucleotides read TGTGCCAGCATCCAGGGGGGTTCCTTGGAGAAGACCCAGTACTTC. This translates into CASIQGGSLEKTQYF. Complete variable domain (other parts from reference TRBV28 and TRBJ2-5): DVKVTQSSRYLVKRTGEKVFLECVQDMDHENMFWYRQDPGLGLRLIYFSYDVKMKEKGDIPEGYSVSREKKERFSLILESASTNQTSMYLCASIQGGSLEKTQYFGPGTRLLVL.

This clonotype was seen more than once but under ten times. The rearrangement joins TRBV5-1 to TRBJ2-1; the match to TRBD2 covers 13 bases. This CDR3 has 15 amino acids. CDR1 is SGHRS and CDR2 is YFSETQ in the germline V gene. J gave up 6 bases and V 2 bases, and 2 bases lay outside the gene matches. The CDR3 spells CASSLRLAGGNEQFF. CDR3 DNA sequence: TGCGCCAGCAGCTTAAGACTAGCGGGAGGCAATGAGCAGTTCTTC. Complete variable domain (other parts from reference TRBV5-1 and TRBJ2-1): KAGVTQTPRYLIKTRGQQVTLSCSPISGHRSVSWYQQTPGQGLQFLFEYFSETQRNKGNFPGRFSGRQFSNSRSEMNVSTLELGDSALYLCASSLRLAGGNEQFFGPGTRLTVL.

V gene TRBV7-3 combines with J gene TRBJ2-2, with 7 bases that match TRBD2. The ends lost 3 bases at V and 5 bases at J; junction bases unmatched: 9. The CDR3 extends over 16 amino acids. CDR1 SGHTA and CDR2 FQGTGA come from the germline V gene. CDR3 sequence (DNA): TGTGCCAGCAGCTTCGGCGCGGGAGAGGTTACCGGGGAGCTGTTTTTT. This sequence encodes CASSFGAGEVTGELFF.

J is TRBJ2-7 and V is TRBV14; no clear D gene. Trimming pared 3 bases from V and 7 bases from J, leaving 16 bases between. From germline, CDR1 is SGHDN and CDR2 FVKESK. The CDR3 runs 14 residues. Here the CDR3 reads CASSHNVLSEEQYF. CDR3 DNA: TGTGCCAGCAGCCATAATGTCCTAAGCGAAGAGCAGTACTTC.

This chain joins TRBV14 and TRBJ1-2, with D unclear. CDR1 is SGHDN and CDR2 is FVKESK in the germline V gene. The V end was cut by 0 bases, the J end by 3 bases, with 8 bases between. This CDR3 spans 14 amino acids. CDR3 sequence reads: CASSQENGYYGYTF. The CDR3 region has the DNA TGTGCCAGCAGCCAAGAGAACGGATACTATGGCTACACCTTC. The whole variable domain, remainder taken from reference TRBV14 and TRBJ1-2, is EAGVTQFPSHSVIEKGQTVTLRCDPISGHDNLYWYRRVMGKEIKFLLHFVKESKQDESGMPNNRFLAERTGGTYSTLKVQPAELEDSGVYFCASSQENGYYGYTFGSGTRLTVV.

Ten or more counts support this clonotype. This chain's CDR3 is CASTGGTEQFF. The CDR3 DNA reads TGTGCCAGCACCGGGGGCACTGAGCAGTTCTTC. The V call is TRBV28, the J call TRBJ2-1; tentatively, D is TRBD1 or TRBD2 (6 bases each). Trimming removed 7 bases at V and 9 bases at J, with 10 bases between. This CDR3 contains 11 residues. Per the germline V gene, CDR1 is MDHEN and CDR2 is SYDVKM. Drawing the rest from reference TRBV28 and TRBJ2-1, the complete variable domain is DVKVTQSSRYLVKRTGEKVFLECVQDMDHENMFWYRQDPGLGLRLIYFSYDVKMKEKGDIPEGYSVSREKKERFSLILESASTNQTSMYLCASTGGTEQFFGPGTRLTVL.

The chain links TRBV20-1 to TRBJ1-4, with D perhaps TRBD1 (6 bases). The germline V gene encodes CDR1 DFQATT and CDR2 SNEGSKA (reference sequence). Trimming removed 4 bases at V and 0 bases at J, with 15 bases between. The CDR3 runs 16 residues. The CDR3 DNA is TGCAGTGCTACAAGTAACAGGGAAACAACTAATGAAAAACTGTTTTTT. Amino acid sequence: CSATSNRETTNEKLFF.

This clonotype is termed medium-sized. The chain has TRBV7-3 and TRBJ2-3; D unclear. Trimming stripped 1 base from V and 4 bases from J, with 6 bases between. This CDR3 has 13 residues. Germline V gene lookup returns CDR1 SGHTA and CDR2 FQGTGA. CDR3 bases: TGTGCCAGCAGCTTAAACCAGGCAGATACGCAGTATTTT. Translation gives CASSLNQADTQYF.

The rearrangement joins TRBV27 to TRBJ2-2; no reliable D call. The CDR3 loop spans 12 amino acids. The germline gives CDR1 MNHEY, CDR2 SMNVEV (reference sequence). Trimming cost V 2 bases and J 7 bases, with 5 bases left between them. The CDR3 region has the DNA TGTGCCAGCAGTTTAACGAGCGGGGAGCTGTTTTTT. It specifies CASSLTSGELFF.

V is TRBV20-1 and J is TRBJ2-7; 9 positions agree with TRBD2. Trimming removed 2 bases from V and 4 bases from J; junction bases left unmatched: 6. This CDR3 contains 14 residues. Germline assignment: CDR1 DFQATT and CDR2 SNEGSKA (reference sequence). In DNA, the CDR3 is TGCAGTGCTAGACCCACGACTAGCGGATACGAGCAGTACTTC. Translating gives CSARPTTSGYEQYF.

This clonotype occurred a few times. The DNA is left out, because the CDR3 cannot be placed on it with certainty; the CDR3 is given as TCRdb lists it. This chain links TRBV29-1 with TRBJ2-7; the DNA was not used to check the table's D call, TRBD2. Germline assignment: CDR1 SQVTM and CDR2 ANQGSEA. The CDR3 is made up of 15 amino acids, end residues included. The CDR3 here is CSVVLVAGKHNEQYF.

This clonotype was recorded only once. This could be a read error, since a much larger clone is one nucleotide away. The rearrangement links TRBV5-1 to TRBJ2-1; D not certain. This CDR3 has 13 residues. Germline V lookup: CDR1 SGHRS, CDR2 YFSETQ. CDR3 in amino acids: CVSSLGNNNEQFF. The CDR3 DNA sequence: TGCGTCAGCAGCTTGGGGAATAACAATGAGCAGTTCTTC.

This clonotype came up a few times. This sequence joins TRBV11-2 and TRBJ2-7; the D gene could be TRBD1 or TRBD2 (6 bases each). Trimming removed 2 bases at V and 6 bases at J, with 20 bases between. The CDR3 is 16 residues long. CDR1 and CDR2 (germline): SGHAT, FQNNGV. CDR3 coding DNA: TGTGCCAGCAGCTTAAGGGGGAGGTCCCGGCGGGGCGAGCAGTACTTC. Its translation: CASSLRGRSRRGEQYF.

The chain recombines TRBV29-1 with TRBJ2-5; 7 bases fit TRBD1. CDR1 is SQVTM, CDR2 ANQGSEA, per germline. The V gene end was trimmed by 6 bases and the J gene end by 3 bases; junction bases not matched to a gene: 10. This CDR3 contains 14 residues. The CDR3 here is CSVPDRDGKETQYF. The CDR3, as DNA: TGCAGCGTACCCGACAGGGATGGAAAAGAGACCCAGTACTTC.

This clonotype was recorded many times. V and J are TRBV30 and TRBJ1-1, with D maybe TRBD1 (6 bases). The CDR3 loop spans 13 amino acids. CDR1 is GTSNPN, CDR2 SVGIG, per germline (reference sequence). Trimming took off 3 bases at V and 2 bases at J, with 10 bases between the two ends. CDR3 DNA sequence: TGTGCCTGGAGCCGGACAGATAACACTGAAGCTTTCTTT. It codes for CAWSRTDNTEAFF.

This clonotype was seen repeatedly, ten times or more. This chain connects TRBV11-2 to TRBJ2-6, with 12 bases identical to TRBD1. Germline CDR1 and CDR2: SGHAT and FQNNGV. The CDR3 has 18 amino acids. J was trimmed by 5 bases and V by 4 bases; bases with no gene match: 9. The CDR3 DNA is TGTGCCAGCAGCTCGGCCGGGACAGGGGGCTTTAGGGCCAACGTCCTGACTTTC. It is translated as CASSSAGTGGFRANVLTF.

The chain's CDR3 is CASSPNRGYTF. The CDR3, as DNA: TGTGCCAGCAGTCCCAATAGAGGCTACACCTTC. The V gene is TRBV28, the J gene TRBJ1-2; D is unresolved. There are 11 residues in the CDR3. Between the trimmed V and J ends, which lost 5 bases and 8 bases, there was a span of 9 bases. The germline V gene encodes CDR1 MDHEN and CDR2 SYDVKM.

Ten or more counts support this clonotype. The V and J genes are TRBV24-1 and TRBJ1-5; the D gene is possibly TRBD1 (6 bases). Germline V gene sequence: CDR1 KGHDR, CDR2 SFDVKD. The CDR3 runs to 16 residues. Trimming cost V 4 bases and J 4 bases, with 16 bases left between them. CDR3 DNA sequence: TGTGCCACCAGTGACCCCAGGGGCTCAGGGAATCAGCCCCAGCATTTT. Protein product: CATSDPRGSGNQPQHF.

This clonotype occurred a few times. The chain has TRBV5-4 and TRBJ2-5; 9 nucleotides align to TRBD1. Trimming cost V 3 bases and J 1 base; bases outside gene matches: 4. The CDR3 has 15 residues. Germline V gene data show CDR1 as SGHNT and CDR2 as YYREEE (reference sequence). CDR3 residues: CASSSGQGPQETQYF. The CDR3 DNA is TGTGCCAGCAGCTCAGGACAGGGGCCCCAAGAGACCCAGTACTTC.

The V call is TRBV6-5, the J call TRBJ2-7, with D possibly matching TRBD1 (6 bases). The germline V gene has CDR1 MNHEY and CDR2 SVGAGI. Trimming took off 10 bases at V and 1 base at J, with 11 bases between the two ends. This CDR3 has 12 residues. This CDR3 is CATMDSSYEQYF. The CDR3 region has the DNA TGTGCCACTATGGACAGTTCCTACGAGCAGTACTTC.

This clonotype came up many times. This chain connects TRBV10-1 to TRBJ2-4; D is unresolved. Germline lookup yields CDR1 WNHNN and CDR2 SYGVQD (reference sequence). V lost 9 bases and J lost 3, with 21 bases in between. The CDR3 runs to 16 residues. The CDR3 DNA sequence: TGCGCCAGAGGGCAGGACGCGAAGTGGGGCAAAAACATTCAGTACTTC. Its translation: CARGQDAKWGKNIQYF.